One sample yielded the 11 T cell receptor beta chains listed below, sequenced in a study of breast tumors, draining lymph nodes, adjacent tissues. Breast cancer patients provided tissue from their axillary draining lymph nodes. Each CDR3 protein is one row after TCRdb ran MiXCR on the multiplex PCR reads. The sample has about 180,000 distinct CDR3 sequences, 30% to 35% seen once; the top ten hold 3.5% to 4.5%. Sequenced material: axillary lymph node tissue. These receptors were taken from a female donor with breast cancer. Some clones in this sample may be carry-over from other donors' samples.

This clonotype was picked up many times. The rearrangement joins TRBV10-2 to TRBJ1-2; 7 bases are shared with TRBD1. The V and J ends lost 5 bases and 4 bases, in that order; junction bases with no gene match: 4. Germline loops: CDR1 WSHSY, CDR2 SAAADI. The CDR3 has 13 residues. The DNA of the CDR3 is TGCGCCAGCAGTCCACAGGGGCCCTATGGCTACACCTTC. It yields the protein CASSPQGPYGYTF.

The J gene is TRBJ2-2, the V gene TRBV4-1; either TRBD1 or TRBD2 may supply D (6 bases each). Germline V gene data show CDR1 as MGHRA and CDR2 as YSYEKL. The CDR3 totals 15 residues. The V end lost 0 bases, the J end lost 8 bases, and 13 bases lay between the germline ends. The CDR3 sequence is CASSQDLRGTGELFF. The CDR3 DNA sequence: TGCGCCAGCAGCCAAGATCTTCGCGGGACAGGGGAGCTGTTTTTT.

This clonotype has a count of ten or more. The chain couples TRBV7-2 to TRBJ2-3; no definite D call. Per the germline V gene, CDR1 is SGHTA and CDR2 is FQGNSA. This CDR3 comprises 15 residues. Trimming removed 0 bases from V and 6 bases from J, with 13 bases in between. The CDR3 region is CASSLAGNSRDTQYF. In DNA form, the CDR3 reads TGTGCCAGCAGCTTAGCGGGGAATAGTAGGGATACGCAGTATTTT.

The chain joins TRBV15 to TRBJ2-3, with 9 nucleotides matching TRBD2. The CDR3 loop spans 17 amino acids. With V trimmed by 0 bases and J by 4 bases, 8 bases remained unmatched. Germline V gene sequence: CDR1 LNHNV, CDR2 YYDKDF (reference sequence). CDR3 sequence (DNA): TGTGCCACCAGCAGAGATGGTCTGGCGGGAGGGGCAGATACGCAGTATTTT. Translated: CATSRDGLAGGADTQYF.

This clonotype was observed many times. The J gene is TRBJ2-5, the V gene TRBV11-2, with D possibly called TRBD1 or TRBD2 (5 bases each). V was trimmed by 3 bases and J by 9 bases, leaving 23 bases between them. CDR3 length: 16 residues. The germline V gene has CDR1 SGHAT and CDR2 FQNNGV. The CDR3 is CASSLGLGLPGVAQYF. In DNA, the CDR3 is TGTGCCAGCAGCTTGGGCCTGGGGCTACCCGGGGTTGCCCAGTACTTC.

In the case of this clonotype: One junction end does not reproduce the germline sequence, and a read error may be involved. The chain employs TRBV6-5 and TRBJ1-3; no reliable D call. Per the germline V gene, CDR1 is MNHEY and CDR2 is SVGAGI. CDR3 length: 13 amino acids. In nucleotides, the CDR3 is TGTGCCTGCAGTAAACACAAACTTTCCACCATATATTTT. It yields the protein CACSKHKLSTIYF.

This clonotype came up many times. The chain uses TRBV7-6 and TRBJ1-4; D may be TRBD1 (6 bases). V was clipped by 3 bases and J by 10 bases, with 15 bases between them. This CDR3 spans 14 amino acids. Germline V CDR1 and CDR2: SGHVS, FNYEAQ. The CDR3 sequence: CASSFGGAGRKLFF. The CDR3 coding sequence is TGTGCCAGCAGCTTCGGGGGGGCGGGGAGAAAACTGTTTTTT. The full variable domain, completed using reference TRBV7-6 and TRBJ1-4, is GAGVSQSPRYKVTKRGQDVALRCDPISGHVSLYWYRQALGQGPEFLTYFNYEAQQDKSGLPNDRFSAERPEGSISTLTIQRTEQRDSAMYRCASSFGGAGRKLFFGSGTQLSVL.

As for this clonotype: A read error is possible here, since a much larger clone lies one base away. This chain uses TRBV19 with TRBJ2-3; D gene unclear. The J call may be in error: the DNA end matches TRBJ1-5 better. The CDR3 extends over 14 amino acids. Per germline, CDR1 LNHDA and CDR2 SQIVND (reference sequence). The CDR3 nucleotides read TGTGCCAGTAGTCTTACTACTCACACAGATACGCAGCATTTT. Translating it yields CASSLTTHTDTQHF.

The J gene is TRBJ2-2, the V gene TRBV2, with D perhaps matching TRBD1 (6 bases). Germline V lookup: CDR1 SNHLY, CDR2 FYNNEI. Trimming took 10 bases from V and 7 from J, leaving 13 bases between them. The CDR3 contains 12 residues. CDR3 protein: CATSGQVGELFF. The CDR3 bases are TGTGCCACCTCGGGACAAGTCGGGGAGCTGTTTTTT.

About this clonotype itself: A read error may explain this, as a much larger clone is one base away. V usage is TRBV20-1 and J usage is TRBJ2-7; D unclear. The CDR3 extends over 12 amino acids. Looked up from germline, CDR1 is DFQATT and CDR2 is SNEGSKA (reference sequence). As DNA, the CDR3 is TGCAGTGCTAGTCAACAGACCTACGAGCCGTACTTC. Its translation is CSASQQTYEPYF.

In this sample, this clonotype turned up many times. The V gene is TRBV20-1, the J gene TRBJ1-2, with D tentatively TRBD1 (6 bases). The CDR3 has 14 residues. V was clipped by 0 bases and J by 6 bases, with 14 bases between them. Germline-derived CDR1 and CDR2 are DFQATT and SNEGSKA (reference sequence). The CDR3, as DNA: TGCAGTGCTAGAGACCAAACAGGGAAGGATGGCTACACCTTC. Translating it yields CSARDQTGKDGYTF.